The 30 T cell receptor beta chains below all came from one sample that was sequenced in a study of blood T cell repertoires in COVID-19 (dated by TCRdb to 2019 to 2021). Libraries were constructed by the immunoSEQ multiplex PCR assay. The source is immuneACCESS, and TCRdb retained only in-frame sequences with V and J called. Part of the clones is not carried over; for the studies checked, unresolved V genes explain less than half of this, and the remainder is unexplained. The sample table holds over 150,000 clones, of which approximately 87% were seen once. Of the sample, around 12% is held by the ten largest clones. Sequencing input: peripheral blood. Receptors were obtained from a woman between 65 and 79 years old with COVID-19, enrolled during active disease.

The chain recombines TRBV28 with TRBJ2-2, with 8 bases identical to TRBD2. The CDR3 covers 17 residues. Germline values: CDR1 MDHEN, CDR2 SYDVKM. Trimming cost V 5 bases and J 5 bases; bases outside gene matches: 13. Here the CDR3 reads CASSPFSGAGGTGELFF. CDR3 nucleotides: TGTGCCAGCAGTCCCTTTAGCGGGGCCGGGGGAACCGGGGAGCTGTTTTTT.

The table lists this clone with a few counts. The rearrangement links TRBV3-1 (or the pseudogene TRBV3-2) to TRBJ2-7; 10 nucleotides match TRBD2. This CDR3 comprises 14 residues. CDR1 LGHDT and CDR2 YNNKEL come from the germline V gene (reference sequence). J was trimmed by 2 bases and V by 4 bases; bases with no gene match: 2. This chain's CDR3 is CASSPLAGAYEQYF. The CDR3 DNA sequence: TGTGCCAGCAGCCCCCTAGCGGGAGCCTACGAGCAGTACTTC.

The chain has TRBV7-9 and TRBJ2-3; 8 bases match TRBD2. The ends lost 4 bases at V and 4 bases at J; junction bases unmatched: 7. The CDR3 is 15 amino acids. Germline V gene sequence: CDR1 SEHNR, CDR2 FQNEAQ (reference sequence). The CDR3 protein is CASSSSGSSSDTQYF. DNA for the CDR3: TGTGCCAGCAGCTCAAGCGGGAGTTCTTCAGATACGCAGTATTTT. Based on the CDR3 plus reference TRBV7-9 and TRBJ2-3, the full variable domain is DTGVSQNPRHKITKRGQNVTFRCDPISEHNRLYWYRQTLGQGPEFLTYFQNEAQLEKSRLLSDRFSAERPKGSFSTLEIQRTEQGDSAMYLCASSSSGSSSDTQYFGPGTRLTVL.

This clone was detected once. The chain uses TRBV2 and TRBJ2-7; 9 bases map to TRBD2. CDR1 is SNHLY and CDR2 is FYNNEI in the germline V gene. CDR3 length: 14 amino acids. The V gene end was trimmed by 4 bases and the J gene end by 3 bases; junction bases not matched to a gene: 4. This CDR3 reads CASSGLAGIYEQYF. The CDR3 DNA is TGTGCCAGCAGTGGGCTAGCGGGAATCTACGAGCAGTACTTC. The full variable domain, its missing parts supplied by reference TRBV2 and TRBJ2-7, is EPEVTQTPSHQVTQMGQEVILRCVPISNHLYFYWYRQILGQKVEFLVSFYNNEISEKSEIFDDQFSVERPDGSNFTLKIRSTKLEDSAMYFCASSGLAGIYEQYFGPGTRLTVT.

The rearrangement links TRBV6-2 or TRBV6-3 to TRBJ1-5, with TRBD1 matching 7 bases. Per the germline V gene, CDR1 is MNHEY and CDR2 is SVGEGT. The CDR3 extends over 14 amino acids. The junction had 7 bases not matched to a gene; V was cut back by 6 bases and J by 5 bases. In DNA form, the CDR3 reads TGTGCCAGCAGCATCGGGACAGTTTATCAGCCCCAGCATTTT. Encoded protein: CASSIGTVYQPQHF.

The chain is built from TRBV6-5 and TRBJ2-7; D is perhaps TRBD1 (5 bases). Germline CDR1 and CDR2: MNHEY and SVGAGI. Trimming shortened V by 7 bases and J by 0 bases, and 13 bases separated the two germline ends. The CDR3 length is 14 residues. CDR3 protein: CASTKQDLSYEQYF. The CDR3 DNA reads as TGTGCCAGCACCAAACAGGACCTCTCCTACGAGCAGTACTTC.

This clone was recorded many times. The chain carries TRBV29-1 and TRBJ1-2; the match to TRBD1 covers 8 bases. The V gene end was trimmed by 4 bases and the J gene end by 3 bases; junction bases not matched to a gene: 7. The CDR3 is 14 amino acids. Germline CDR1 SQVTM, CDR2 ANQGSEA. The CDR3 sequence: CSVGGLTGDYGYTF. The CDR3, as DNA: TGCAGCGTTGGGGGATTGACAGGGGACTATGGCTACACCTTC.

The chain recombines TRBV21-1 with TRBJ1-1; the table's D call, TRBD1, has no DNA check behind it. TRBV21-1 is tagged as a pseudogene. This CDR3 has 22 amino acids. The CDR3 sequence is CASSSNPPLRQRTGGADTEAFF. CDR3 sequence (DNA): TGTGCCAGCAGCTCAAATCCCCCCCTTAGGCAGAGGACAGGGGGCGCGGACACTGAAGCTTTCTTT.

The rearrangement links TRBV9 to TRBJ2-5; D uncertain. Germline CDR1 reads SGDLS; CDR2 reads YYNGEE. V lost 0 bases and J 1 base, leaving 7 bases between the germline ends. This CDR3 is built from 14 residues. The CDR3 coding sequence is TGTGCCAGCAGCGTAGGAACAATCCAAGAGACCCAGTACTTC. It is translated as CASSVGTIQETQYF.

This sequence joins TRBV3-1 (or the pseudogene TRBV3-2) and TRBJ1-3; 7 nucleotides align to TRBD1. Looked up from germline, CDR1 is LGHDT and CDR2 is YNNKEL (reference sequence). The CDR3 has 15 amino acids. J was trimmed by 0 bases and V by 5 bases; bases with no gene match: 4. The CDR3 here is CASSNRDSSGNTIYF. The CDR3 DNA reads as TGTGCCAGCAGCAATCGGGACAGCTCTGGAAACACCATATATTTT.

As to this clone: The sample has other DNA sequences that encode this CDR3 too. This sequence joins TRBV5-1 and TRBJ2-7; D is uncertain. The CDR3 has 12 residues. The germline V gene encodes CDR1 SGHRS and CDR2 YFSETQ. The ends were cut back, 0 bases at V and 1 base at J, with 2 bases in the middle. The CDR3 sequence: CASSLVSYEQYF. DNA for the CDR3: TGCGCCAGCAGCTTGGTATCCTACGAGCAGTACTTC.

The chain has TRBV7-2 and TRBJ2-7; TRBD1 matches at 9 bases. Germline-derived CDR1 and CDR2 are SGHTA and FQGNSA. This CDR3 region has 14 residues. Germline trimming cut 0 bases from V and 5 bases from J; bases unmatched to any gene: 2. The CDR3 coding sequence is TGTGCCAGCAGCTTAGCGGGACAGGGACACGAGCAGTACTTC. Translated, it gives CASSLAGQGHEQYF.

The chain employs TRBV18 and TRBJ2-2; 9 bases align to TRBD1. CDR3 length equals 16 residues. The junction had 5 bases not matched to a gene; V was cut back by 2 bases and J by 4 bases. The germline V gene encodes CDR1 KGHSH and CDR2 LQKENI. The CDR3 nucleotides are TGTGCCAGCTCACCAACGGACAGGGGCCGCACCGGGGAGCTGTTTTTT. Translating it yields CASSPTDRGRTGELFF.

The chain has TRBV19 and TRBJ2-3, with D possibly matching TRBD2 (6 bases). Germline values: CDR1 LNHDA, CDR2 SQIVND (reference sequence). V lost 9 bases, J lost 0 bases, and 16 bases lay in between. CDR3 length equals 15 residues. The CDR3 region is CASRALATSTDTQYF. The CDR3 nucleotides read TGTGCCAGCAGAGCCCTAGCGACTAGCACAGATACGCAGTATTTT.

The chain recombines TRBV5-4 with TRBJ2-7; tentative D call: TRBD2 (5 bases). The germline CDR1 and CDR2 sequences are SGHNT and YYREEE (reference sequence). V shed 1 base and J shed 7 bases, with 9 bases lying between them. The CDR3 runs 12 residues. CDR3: CASSLRTGEQYF. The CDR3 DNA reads TGTGCCAGCAGCTTGCGCACGGGAGAGCAGTACTTC.

DNA of the CDR3: TGTGCCAGCAGCTTATGGATTGGGGGGGAGCGTCCCGGGGAGCTGTTTTTT. It translates to CASSLWIGGERPGELFF. V usage is TRBV11-3 and J usage is TRBJ2-2; 7 nucleotides line up with TRBD2. This CDR3 region has 17 residues. Germline values: CDR1 SGHNT, CDR2 YENEEA. V trimming: 2 bases; J trimming: 6 bases; junction bases outside the gene matches: 12.

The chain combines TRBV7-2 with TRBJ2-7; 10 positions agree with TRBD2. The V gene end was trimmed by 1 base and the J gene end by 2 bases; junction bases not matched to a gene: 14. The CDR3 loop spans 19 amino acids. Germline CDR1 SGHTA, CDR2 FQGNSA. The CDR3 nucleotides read TGTGCCAGCAGCTTAGTTGCTCCTACTAGCGGGATACGAACCTACGAGCAGTACTTC. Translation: CASSLVAPTSGIRTYEQYF.

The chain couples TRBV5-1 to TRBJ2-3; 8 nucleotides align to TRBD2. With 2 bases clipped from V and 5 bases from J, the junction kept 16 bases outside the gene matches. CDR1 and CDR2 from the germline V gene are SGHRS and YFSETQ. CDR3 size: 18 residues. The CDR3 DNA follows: TGCGCCAGCAGCTTCACAGGCGGACTAGCCCGCGGGCGAGATACGCAGTATTTT. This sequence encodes CASSFTGGLARGRDTQYF.

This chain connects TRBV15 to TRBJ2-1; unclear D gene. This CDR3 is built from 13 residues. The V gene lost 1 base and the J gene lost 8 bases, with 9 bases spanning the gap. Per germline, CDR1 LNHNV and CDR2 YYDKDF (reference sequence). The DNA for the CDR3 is TGTGCCACCAGCAGAGCTCCCCGGGATGAGCAGTTCTTC. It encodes CATSRAPRDEQFF.

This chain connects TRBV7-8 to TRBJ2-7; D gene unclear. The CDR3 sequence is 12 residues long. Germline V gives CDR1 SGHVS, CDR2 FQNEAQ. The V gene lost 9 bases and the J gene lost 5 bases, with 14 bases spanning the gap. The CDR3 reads CASMKWAHEQYF. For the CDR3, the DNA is TGTGCCAGTATGAAATGGGCCCACGAGCAGTACTTC.

The CDR3 spells CASSWVSGREQFF. The CDR3 nucleotides read TGTGCCAGCAGCTGGGTTAGCGGGAGGGAGCAGTTCTTC. This chain joins TRBV7-3 and TRBJ2-1, with 10 bases matching TRBD2. V shed 4 bases, J shed 10 bases, and the junction held 4 bases outside the gene matches. Germline V gene data show CDR1 as SGHTA and CDR2 as FQGTGA. The CDR3 consists of 13 residues.

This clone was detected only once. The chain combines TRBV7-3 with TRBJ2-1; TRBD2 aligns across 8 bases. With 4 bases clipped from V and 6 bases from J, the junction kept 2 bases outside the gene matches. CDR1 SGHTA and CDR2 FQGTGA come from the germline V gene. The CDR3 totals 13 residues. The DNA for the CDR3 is TGTGCCAGCAGCTCTGGACTAGCCAATGAGCAGTTCTTC. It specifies CASSSGLANEQFF.

This chain's CDR3 is CASSDHGQGGTQYF. The CDR3 nucleotides read TGTGCCAGCAGCGACCACGGACAGGGGGGGACCCAGTACTTC. The gene calls are TRBV5-4 and TRBJ2-5; 10 positions agree with TRBD1. Losses at the gene ends were 4 bases for V and 7 bases for J; bases not matched to a gene: 7. In germline, CDR1 is SGHNT, CDR2 YYREEE (reference sequence). This CDR3 contains 14 residues.

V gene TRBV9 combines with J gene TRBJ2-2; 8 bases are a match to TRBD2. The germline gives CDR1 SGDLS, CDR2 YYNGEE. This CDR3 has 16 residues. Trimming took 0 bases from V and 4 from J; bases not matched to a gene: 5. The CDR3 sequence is CASSVVPGGGTGELFF. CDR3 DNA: TGTGCCAGCAGCGTAGTGCCGGGAGGGGGCACCGGGGAGCTGTTTTTT.

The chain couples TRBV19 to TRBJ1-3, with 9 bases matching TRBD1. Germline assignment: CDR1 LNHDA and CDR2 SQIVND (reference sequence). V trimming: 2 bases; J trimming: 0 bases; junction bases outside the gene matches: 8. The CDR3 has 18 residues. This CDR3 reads CASSIIRTGVSSGNTIYF. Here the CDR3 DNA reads TGTGCCAGTAGTATAATCCGGACAGGGGTTAGCTCTGGAAACACCATATATTTT.

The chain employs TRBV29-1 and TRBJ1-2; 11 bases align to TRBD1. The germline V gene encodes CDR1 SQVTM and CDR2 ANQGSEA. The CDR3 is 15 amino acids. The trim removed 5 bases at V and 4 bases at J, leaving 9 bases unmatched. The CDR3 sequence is CSVKDRGRVSYGYTF. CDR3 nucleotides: TGCAGCGTTAAGGACAGGGGGCGCGTTAGCTATGGCTACACCTTC.

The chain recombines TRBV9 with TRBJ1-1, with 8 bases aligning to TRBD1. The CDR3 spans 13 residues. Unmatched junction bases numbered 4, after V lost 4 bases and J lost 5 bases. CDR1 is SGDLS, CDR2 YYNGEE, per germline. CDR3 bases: TGTGCCAGCAGCACAGGACAGGGTACTGAAGCTTTCTTT. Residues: CASSTGQGTEAFF.

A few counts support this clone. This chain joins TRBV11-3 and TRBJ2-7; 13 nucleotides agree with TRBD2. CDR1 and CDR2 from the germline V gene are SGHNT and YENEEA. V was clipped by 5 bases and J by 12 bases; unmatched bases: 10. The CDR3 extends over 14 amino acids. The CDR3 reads CASSPGTSGDLRYF. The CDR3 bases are TGTGCCAGCAGCCCTGGGACTAGCGGGGATCTCAGGTACTTC.

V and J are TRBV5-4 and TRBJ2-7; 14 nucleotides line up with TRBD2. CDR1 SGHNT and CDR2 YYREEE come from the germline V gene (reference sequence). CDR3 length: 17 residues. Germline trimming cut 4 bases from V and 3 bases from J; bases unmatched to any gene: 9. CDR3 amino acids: CASSPGLAGVGIYEQYF. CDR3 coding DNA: TGTGCCAGCAGCCCGGGACTAGCGGGAGTGGGGATCTACGAGCAGTACTTC.

This CDR3 reads CASSPNWGRGRLDEQFF. In DNA, the CDR3 is TGTGCCAGCAGTCCCAACTGGGGCAGGGGCCGCCTCGATGAGCAGTTCTTC. The chain uses TRBV28 and TRBJ2-1; D possibly corresponds to TRBD1 (6 bases). Germline V gives CDR1 MDHEN, CDR2 SYDVKM. Trimming pared 5 bases from V and 8 bases from J, leaving 25 bases between. The CDR3 extends over 17 amino acids.